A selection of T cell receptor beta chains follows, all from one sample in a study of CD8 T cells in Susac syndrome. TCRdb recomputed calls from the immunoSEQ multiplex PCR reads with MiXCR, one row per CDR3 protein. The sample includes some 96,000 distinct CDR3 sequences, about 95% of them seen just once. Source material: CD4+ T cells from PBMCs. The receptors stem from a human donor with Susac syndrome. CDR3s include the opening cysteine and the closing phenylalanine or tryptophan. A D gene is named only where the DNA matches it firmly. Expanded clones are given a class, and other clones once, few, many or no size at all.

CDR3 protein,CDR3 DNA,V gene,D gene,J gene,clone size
CSASGDRGPYGYTF,TGCAGCGCCTCCGGGGACAGGGGGCCCTATGGCTACACCTTC,TRBV29-1,TRBD1,TRBJ1-2,NA
CASSYSPGANVLTF,TGTGCCAGCAGTTACTCGCCTGGGGCCAACGTCCTGACTTTC,TRBV6-6,NA,TRBJ2-6,NA
CASSSGGASYNEQFF,TGTGCCAGCAGCTCCGGGGGGGCCTCCTACAATGAGCAGTTCTTC,TRBV5-4,TRBD2,TRBJ2-1,NA
CASSQGKGLARGTDTQYF,TGCGCCAGCAGCCAAGGGAAGGGACTAGCGCGGGGCACAGATACGCAGTATTTT,TRBV4-1,TRBD2,TRBJ2-3,NA
CASSLELTGELFF,TGCGCCAGCAGCTTGGAGCTCACCGGGGAGCTGTTTTTT,TRBV5-1,NA,TRBJ2-2,NA
CAWSVGGGTPNSPLHF,TGTGCCTGGAGTGTAGGTGGAGGGACACCCAATTCACCCCTCCACTTT,TRBV30,NA,TRBJ1-6,NA
CSALDSNNYGYTF,TGCAGTGCCTTGGACAGTAATAACTATGGCTACACCTTC,TRBV20-1,NA,TRBJ1-2,NA
CSARSSKETQYF,TGCAGTGCTAGATCGTCCAAAGAGACCCAGTACTTC,TRBV20-1,NA,TRBJ2-5,NA
CASSRDTKETQYF,TGTGCCAGCAGCAGGGACACCAAAGAGACCCAGTACTTC,TRBV11-2,NA,TRBJ2-5,NA
CAWSVTVGEQYF,TGTGCCTGGAGTGTAACAGTAGGCGAGCAGTACTTC,TRBV30,NA,TRBJ2-7,NA
CASSLAGGHYEQYF,TGCGCCAGCAGCTTAGCGGGGGGGCACTACGAGCAGTACTTC,TRBV5-1,TRBD2,TRBJ2-7,NA
CASGRSNQPQHF,TGTGCCAGTGGGAGAAGCAATCAGCCCCAGCATTTT,TRBV27,NA,TRBJ1-5,NA
CASSQDATSIRLFF,TGCGCCAGCAGCCAAGACGCGACTAGTATTCGGCTGTTTTTT,TRBV4-1,NA,TRBJ2-2,NA
CASSQEGTQREKLFF,TGCGCCAGCAGCCAAGAAGGGACCCAGCGTGAAAAACTGTTTTTT,TRBV4-3,NA,TRBJ1-4,NA
CASSLRRGRGEEQYF,TGTGCCAGCAGCCTTCGGCGGGGGCGCGGAGAGGAGCAGTACTTC,TRBV14,NA,TRBJ2-7,NA
CASSLAGANEQFF,TGTGCCAGCAGCTTAGCAGGAGCGAATGAGCAGTTCTTC,TRBV7-2,NA,TRBJ2-1,NA
CASSPGTVDQPQHF,TGTGCCAGCAGCCCAGGGACTGTTGATCAGCCCCAGCATTTT,TRBV7-9,NA,TRBJ1-5,once
CASSSSGVGEKLFF,TGTGCCAGCAGCTCGAGCGGGGTGGGCGAAAAACTGTTTTTT,TRBV12-3/TRBV12-4,NA,TRBJ1-4,NA
CASSLEAGQGGGYTF,TGTGCCAGCAGCTTAGAAGCGGGACAGGGTGGAGGCTACACCTTC,TRBV7-2,TRBD1,TRBJ1-2,NA
CASRLEDTQYF,TGCGCCAGCAGGTTGGAAGATACGCAGTATTTT,TRBV5-1,NA,TRBJ2-3,NA
CASSLDRGRGYTF,TGTGCCAGCAGTCTGGACAGGGGACGTGGCTACACCTTC,TRBV5-4,TRBD1,TRBJ1-2,NA
CAARPQGASGNTIYF,TGTGCCGCTAGACCACAGGGGGCCTCTGGAAACACCATATATTTT,TRBV19,TRBD1,TRBJ1-3,NA
CASSTRGGTQYF,TGTGCCAGCAGCACCAGGGGGGGTACGCAGTATTTT,TRBV7-7,NA,TRBJ2-3,NA
CASSFRRGQNYEQYF,TGTGCCAGCAGCTTTAGAAGGGGTCAGAACTACGAGCAGTACTTC,TRBV5-6,NA,TRBJ2-7,NA
CASSLQRGAPDTQYF,TGTGCCAGCTCCCTGCAGCGGGGGGCACCAGATACGCAGTATTTT,TRBV18,TRBD2,TRBJ2-3,NA
CASRTGEETQYF,TGTGCCAGCAGGACCGGGGAAGAGACCCAGTACTTC,TRBV6-6,NA,TRBJ2-5,NA
CASSPPLAGAQYF,TGTGCCAGCAGTCCCCCCCTAGCAGGGGCCCAGTACTTC,TRBV12-3/TRBV12-4,NA,TRBJ2-5,NA
CATKRGYSSTDTQYF,TGTGCCACCAAAAGGGGATACTCTAGCACAGATACGCAGTATTTT,TRBV24-1,NA,TRBJ2-3,NA
CASSPPGLAGGSYNEQFF,TGTGCCAGCTCACCCCCAGGACTAGCGGGGGGCTCCTACAATGAGCAGTTCTTC,TRBV18,TRBD2,TRBJ2-1,NA
CAWREAKGPYTF,TGTGCCTGGAGGGAGGCGAAGGGACCCTACACCTTC,TRBV30,NA,TRBJ1-2,NA
CASSQDPDSDYEQYF,TGTGCCAGCAGCCAAGATCCCGATAGCGACTACGAGCAGTACTTC,TRBV4-2,NA,TRBJ2-7,NA
CATSRDRGGALETQYF,TGTGCCACCAGCAGAGATCGCGGGGGGGCTTTGGAGACCCAGTACTTC,TRBV15,TRBD2,TRBJ2-5,NA
CASSLIGGRETQYF,TGTGCCAGCAGTTTAATTGGGGGGCGAGAGACCCAGTACTTC,TRBV12-3/TRBV12-4,NA,TRBJ2-5,NA
CSVGGGGVEEKLFF,TGCAGCGTCGGGGGGGGAGGCGTGGAGGAAAAACTGTTTTTT,TRBV29-1,NA,TRBJ1-4,NA
CASSTGLSVTDTQYF,TGCGCCAGCAGCACGGGACTATCAGTCACAGATACGCAGTATTTT,TRBV5-1,TRBD2,TRBJ2-3,NA
CASSLAGTEETQYF,TGTGCCAGCAGTTTGGCCGGGACAGAAGAGACCCAGTACTTC,TRBV12-3/TRBV12-4,TRBD1,TRBJ2-5,NA
CASSSRQVSHGTQYF,TGTGCCAGCAGTTCCCGACAGGTTTCTCATGGTACGCAGTATTTT,TRBV27,NA,TRBJ2-3,NA
CATGTGSDTQYF,TGCGCCACTGGGACAGGGTCAGATACGCAGTATTTT,TRBV5-1,TRBD1,TRBJ2-3,NA
CSVEDHFNYGYTF,TGCAGCGTTGAAGATCACTTTAACTATGGCTACACCTTC,TRBV29-1,NA,TRBJ1-2,NA
CASSLVAGSTDTQYF,TGTGCCAGCAGCTTAGTAGCGGGGAGCACAGATACGCAGTATTTT,TRBV7-9,TRBD2,TRBJ2-3,NA
CSVVGRGDTGELFF,TGCAGCGTTGTCGGCAGGGGCGACACCGGGGAGCTGTTTTTT,TRBV29-1,NA,TRBJ2-2,NA
CASSTRKLQGAQQDTQYF,TGTGCCAGCAGCACTCGGAAACTACAGGGGGCGCAACAAGATACGCAGTATTTT,TRBV7-9,TRBD1,TRBJ2-3,NA
CATSRDRGRGSTDTQYF,TGTGCCACCAGCAGAGACAGGGGCCGGGGAAGCACAGATACGCAGTATTTT,TRBV15,NA,TRBJ2-3,once
CASSPRGTSGDSSYNEQFF,TGCGCCAGCAGCCCCCGTGGGACTAGCGGGGATTCCTCCTACAATGAGCAGTTCTTC,TRBV5-1,TRBD2,TRBJ2-1,NA
CATSKSSEGSYEQYF,TGTGCCACCAGCAAATCATCTGAGGGTTCCTACGAGCAGTACTTC,TRBV15,NA,TRBJ2-7,NA
CATSMMDEEGGGSPRGELFF,TGTGCCACCAGCATGATGGACGAGGAAGGAGGCGGGTCGCCACGCGGGGAGCTGTTTTTT,TRBV15,NA,TRBJ2-2,NA
CASSLRGLGGDTYEQYF,TGTGCCAGCAGCTTAAGGGGTTTAGGGGGCGACACCTACGAGCAGTACTTC,TRBV7-2,TRBD1,TRBJ2-7,NA
CASSQDSSGGYEQYF,TGTGCCAGCAGCCAAGATTCTAGCGGGGGATACGAGCAGTACTTC,TRBV3-1,TRBD2,TRBJ2-7,NA
CSVGLVTYEQYF,TGCAGCGTTGGCCTCGTAACCTACGAGCAGTACTTC,TRBV29-1,NA,TRBJ2-7,NA
CATSDLASGDEQFF,TGTGCCACCAGTGATTTGGCTAGCGGGGATGAGCAGTTCTTC,TRBV24-1,TRBD2,TRBJ2-1,NA
CASSFPTGQETEYF,TGTGCCAGCAGCTTTCCCACAGGCCAAGAGACCGAGTACTTC,TRBV5-6,NA,TRBJ2-5,once
CASSDHRGMNTEAFF,TGCGCCAGCAGCGACCACAGGGGAATGAACACTGAAGCTTTCTTT,TRBV5-1,TRBD1,TRBJ1-1,NA
CASSALGGLNTEAFF,TGTGCCAGCAGCGCCTTGGGAGGACTGAACACTGAAGCTTTCTTT,TRBV7-2,NA,TRBJ1-1,NA
CSALGGRLSAFF,TGCAGCGCCCTCGGGGGCCGATTGTCAGCTTTCTTT,TRBV29-1,NA,TRBJ1-1,NA
CASSFGSGTSTDTQYF,TGTGCCAGCAGTTTTGGGAGTGGAACTAGCACAGATACGCAGTATTTT,TRBV12-3/TRBV12-4,NA,TRBJ2-3,NA
CASSALLDRSGRANVLTF,TGTGCCAGCAGTGCCCTCCTGGACAGGTCTGGTAGGGCCAACGTCCTGACTTTC,TRBV25-1,TRBD1,TRBJ2-6,NA
CSALKRNEQFF,TGCAGTGCCCTAAAGCGAAATGAGCAGTTCTTC,TRBV20-1,NA,TRBJ2-1,NA
CSALRMDTEAFF,TGCAGCGCCTTAAGGATGGACACTGAAGCTTTCTTT,TRBV29-1,NA,TRBJ1-1,NA
CASSLLQGWDTEAFF,TGTGCCAGCAGTCTACTGCAGGGCTGGGACACTGAAGCTTTCTTT,TRBV14,NA,TRBJ1-1,NA